Following are 6 T cell receptor beta chains from one sample sequenced in a study of T-cell memory formation after mild COVID-19. TCRdb re-derived calls from the 5' RACE reads in MiXCR, one entry per CDR3 protein. In the table there are 15,000 to 20,000 distinct CDR3 sequences, roughly 25% of which are singletons. The sequencing sample was made of PBMCs or a T cell subset sorted from them (not recorded which). These receptors all stem from a young man who had mild COVID-19 (a few samples of this study predate the infection). Cell type and time point are not known.

This clonotype was recorded at least ten times. This chain joins TRBV7-2 and TRBJ2-5; 7 positions match TRBD2. The CDR3 is 14 amino acids. The germline V gene encodes CDR1 SGHTA and CDR2 FQGNSA. J lost 3 bases, V lost 3 bases, and 4 bases had no gene match. The CDR3 DNA reads TGTGCCAGCAGCTTGTGGGCGGGAGAAGAGACCCAGTACTTC. Its translation is CASSLWAGEETQYF.

This clonotype was recorded only once. V usage is TRBV12-3 or TRBV12-4 and J usage is TRBJ1-4; possibly TRBD1 for D (5 bases). V gave up 4 bases and J gave up 11 bases, with 20 bases separating them. The CDR3 sequence is 15 residues long. CDR3: CASSSRGIGPQKLFF. The CDR3 bases are TGTGCCAGCAGTTCTCGGGGGATTGGACCCCAGAAACTGTTTTTT.

This clonotype came up a few times. V is TRBV6-1 and J is TRBJ1-2; no clear D gene. CDR3 length equals 16 residues. Trimming shortened V by 3 bases and J by 4 bases, and 18 bases separated the two germline ends. Germline CDR1 MNHNS, CDR2 SASEGT. The DNA for the CDR3 is TGTGCCAGCAGTGACCTACTCTCGGGAAGGAGCTATGGCTACACCTTC. Protein sequence: CASSDLLSGRSYGYTF.

The table lists this clonotype with a few counts. The V and J genes are TRBV20-1 and TRBJ1-5; weak D call: TRBD1 (6 bases). CDR1 is DFQATT and CDR2 is SNEGSKA in the germline V gene (reference sequence). The CDR3 consists of 16 residues. The V end was cut by 5 bases, the J end by 0 bases, with 17 bases between. Here the CDR3 reads CSASSPHRDSNQPQHF. For the CDR3, the DNA is TGCAGTGCTTCTTCACCACACAGGGATAGCAATCAGCCCCAGCATTTT.

This clonotype was seen ten or more times. The rearrangement links TRBV10-3 to TRBJ2-5; D is perhaps TRBD1 or TRBD2 (5 bases each). From germline, CDR1 is ENHRY and CDR2 SYGVKD. V lost 7 bases to trimming and J lost 5 bases, with 32 bases between them. This CDR3 region has 19 residues. The CDR3 spells CAINPNPSRGACRPETQYF. The DNA for the CDR3 is TGTGCCATCAACCCGAACCCTTCCCGAGGGGCGTGCCGTCCGGAGACCCAGTACTTC.

The rearrangement links TRBV27 to TRBJ1-2; D gene ambiguous. Germline V CDR1 and CDR2: MNHEY, SMNVEV (reference sequence). Trimming took off 3 bases at V and 0 bases at J, with 11 bases between the two ends. The CDR3 runs to 15 residues. CDR3 nucleotide sequence: TGTGCCAGCAGTTTGTTAGGCAGAGCTAACTATGGCTACACCTTC. Its translation: CASSLLGRANYGYTF.